These T cell receptor beta chains were read from a single sample in a study of T cells in Graves' hyperthyroidism and ophthalmopathy. TCRdb itself ran the multiplex PCR reads through MiXCR, one entry per CDR3 protein. The sample records about 420,000 distinct CDR3 sequences, around 15% being singletons. Specimen: blood. These receptors originate from a woman aged 18 to 35 with Graves' hyperthyroidism. Each CDR3 is given with its conserved first and last residue. Each record gives: J gene, clone size, D gene, V gene, CDR3 length, CDR3 protein, CDR3 DNA. D genes are given only for firm matches. Rows may omit the clone size; those that give it use once, few, many or a size class.

>TRBJ2-2|many|-|TRBV2|14
CASSPSVNTGELFF
TGTGCCAGCAGTCCTAGCGTGAACACCGGGGAGCTGTTTTTT
>TRBJ1-2|many|-|TRBV20-1|11
CSARAYWSYTF
TGCAGTGCTAGGGCCTACTGGAGCTACACCTTC
>TRBJ2-5|many|TRBD2|TRBV20-1|14
CSATGLAGVETQYF
TGCAGTGCAACGGGACTAGCGGGAGTAGAGACCCAGTACTTC
>TRBJ2-7|many|-|TRBV9|15
CASSVLPTALYEQYF
TGTGCCAGCAGCGTCCTACCCACAGCTCTCTACGAGCAGTACTTC
>TRBJ2-3|many|TRBD2|TRBV7-6|16
CASSTGTSGSPDTQYF
TGTGCCAGCAGCACCGGGACTAGCGGGAGTCCCGATACGCAGTATTTT
>TRBJ2-1|many|TRBD2|TRBV20-1|15
CSARRTSGRYNEQFF
TGCAGTGCTAGAAGGACTAGCGGGAGATACAATGAGCAGTTCTTC
>TRBJ2-1|many|-|TRBV2|12
CAISQSAHEQFF
TGTGCCATCTCACAGTCGGCCCATGAGCAGTTCTTC
>TRBJ2-2|many|-|TRBV3-1|15
CASSQFTANTGELFF
TGTGCCAGCAGCCAATTCACAGCTAACACCGGGGAGCTGTTTTTT
>TRBJ2-7|many|TRBD1|TRBV6-1|15
CASSTTGTGAYEQYF
TGTGCCAGCAGTACGACCGGGACAGGCGCCTACGAGCAGTACTTC
>TRBJ2-1|many|TRBD1|TRBV6-2/TRBV6-3|17
CASSYQLGQGSWNEQFF
TGTGCCAGCAGTTACCAATTGGGACAGGGATCCTGGAATGAGCAGTTCTTC
>TRBJ2-2|many|-|TRBV28|16
CASNVLTGGTNGELFF
TGTGCCAGCAACGTACTAACAGGCGGAACAAACGGGGAGCTGTTTTTT
>TRBJ2-5|many|TRBD1|TRBV7-2|16
CASSLGDRGAQETQYF
TGTGCCAGCAGCTTAGGGGACAGGGGGGCCCAAGAGACCCAGTACTTC
>TRBJ2-7|few|-|TRBV30|14
CAWGGPDRGVEQYF
TGTGCCTGGGGGGGCCCGGACCGGGGCGTCGAGCAGTACTTC
>TRBJ2-3|many|-|TRBV12-3/TRBV12-4|16
CASSLSGAGGTDTQYF
TGTGCCAGCAGTCTCTCGGGAGCCGGCGGCACAGATACGCAGTATTTT
>TRBJ1-2|few|-|TRBV19|14
CASSGIRGSSGYTF
TGTGCCAGTAGTGGGATCAGGGGATCTTCTGGCTACACCTTC
>TRBJ2-7|few|-|TRBV14|15
CASSQDVGQPYEQYF
TGTGCCAGCAGCCAAGATGTCGGTCAGCCCTACGAGCAGTACTTC
>TRBJ2-2|many|TRBD2|TRBV11-1|14
CASSPSGSRWELFF
TGTGCCAGCAGCCCCAGCGGGAGCAGGTGGGAGCTGTTTTTT
>TRBJ2-5|-|-|TRBV15|15
CATSRDGRGRGTQYF
TGTGCCACCAGCAGAGATGGCCGGGGGCGCGGGACCCAGTACTTC
>TRBJ2-3|many|TRBD1|TRBV20-1|14
CSAARTGGIDTQYF
TGCAGTGCCGCCCGGACAGGGGGCATAGATACGCAGTATTTT
>TRBJ1-3|many|-|TRBV12-3/TRBV12-4|15
CASSPGVSSGNTIYF
TGTGCCAGCAGTCCAGGGGTAAGCTCTGGAAACACCATATATTTT
>TRBJ2-5|-|-|TRBV7-9|17
CASSQDGGQGREETQYF
TGCGCCAGCAGCCAAGACGGGGGCCAGGGTCGGGAAGAGACCCAGTACTTC
>TRBJ2-3|few|-|TRBV20-1|14
CSAIPRSSTDTQYF
TGCAGTGCTATCCCTAGGTCTAGCACAGATACGCAGTATTTT
>TRBJ2-7|-|TRBD1|TRBV4-2|15
CASSQDPDRHYEQYF
TGTGCCAGCAGCCAAGATCCGGACAGGCACTACGAGCAGTACTTC
>TRBJ2-5|many|-|TRBV28|14
CATDRGRMQETQYF
TGTGCCACCGATAGAGGACGGATGCAAGAGACCCAGTACTTC
>TRBJ2-7|few|-|TRBV14|15
CASSWGGRRSYEQYF
TGTGCCAGCAGCTGGGGTGGCAGGCGGTCCTACGAGCAGTACTTC
>TRBJ2-1|-|-|TRBV19|13
CATGQGSGNEQFF
TGTGCCACTGGGCAGGGATCGGGGAATGAGCAGTTCTTC
>TRBJ1-1|-|TRBD1|TRBV30|14
CAWSEGQGNTEAFF
TGTGCCTGGAGCGAGGGACAGGGGAACACTGAAGCTTTCTTT
>TRBJ1-5|-|-|TRBV29-1|14
CSVSLGTGNQPQHF
TGCAGCGTATCCCTTGGGACCGGCAATCAGCCCCAGCATTTT
>TRBJ2-7|few|-|TRBV20-1|14
CSASLDITPYEQYF
TGCAGTGCGTCCTTGGACATAACCCCCTACGAGCAGTACTTC
>TRBJ2-7|many|-|TRBV3-1|11
CASSQSDEQYF
TGTGCCAGCAGCCAATCGGACGAGCAGTACTTC
>TRBJ1-2|many|TRBD1|TRBV9|14
CASRTTGGNYGYTF
TGTGCCAGCAGAACAACAGGGGGAAACTATGGCTACACCTTC
>TRBJ2-1|many|TRBD2|TRBV12-3/TRBV12-4|15
CASTSLAGVSDEQFF
TGTGCCAGCACCTCTCTAGCGGGAGTTTCAGATGAGCAGTTCTTC
>TRBJ2-7|many|TRBD1|TRBV28|12
CAIQGRTYEQYF
TGTGCCATACAGGGGCGAACCTACGAGCAGTACTTC
>TRBJ2-1|many|TRBD2|TRBV12-5|14
CASGLGLAGREQFF
TGTGCTAGTGGTTTAGGACTAGCGGGACGTGAGCAGTTCTTC
>TRBJ2-2|-|-|TRBV28|13
CASSLGGGGELFF
TGTGCCAGCAGTCTCGGAGGGGGCGGGGAGCTGTTTTTT
>TRBJ1-4|-|-|TRBV30|12
CAWTANNEKLFF
TGTGCCTGGACAGCAAATAATGAAAAACTGTTTTTT
>TRBJ2-7|many|TRBD1|TRBV28|16
CASSPGYRTGAHEQYF
TGTGCCAGCAGCCCTGGGTATCGGACAGGGGCCCACGAGCAGTACTTC
>TRBJ2-5|many|-|TRBV28|11
CASSQETAQYF
TGTGCCAGCAGTCAAGAGACGGCCCAGTACTTC
>TRBJ1-5|many|-|TRBV7-2|17
CASSLVGGPGDNQPQHF
TGTGCCAGCAGCTTAGTGGGGGGCCCCGGGGACAATCAGCCCCAGCATTTT
>TRBJ1-2|-|-|TRBV28|12
CASKAGGYGYTF
TGTGCCAGCAAAGCAGGTGGCTATGGCTACACCTTC
>TRBJ2-7|many|-|TRBV6-2/TRBV6-3|15
CASSYRDTGSYEQYF
TGTGCCAGCAGTTACCGGGACACCGGATCCTACGAGCAGTACTTC
>TRBJ1-1|-|TRBD1|TRBV6-2/TRBV6-3|15
CASSRPGQGRTEAFF
TGTGCCAGCAGTAGACCGGGACAGGGGCGCACTGAAGCTTTCTTT
>TRBJ2-7|many|TRBD2|TRBV2|15
CASSFGLARTYEQYF
TGTGCCAGCAGTTTCGGACTAGCGAGGACCTACGAGCAGTACTTC
>TRBJ2-1|few|TRBD2|TRBV9|15
CASSVDSGRYNEQFF
TGTGCCAGCAGCGTAGATAGCGGGAGGTACAATGAGCAGTTCTTC
>TRBJ2-3|many|-|TRBV6-5|14
CASSYNQVTDTQYF
TGTGCCAGCAGTTACAATCAGGTCACAGATACGCAGTATTTT
>TRBJ2-1|many|-|TRBV2|15
CASQWQLVNYNEQFF
TGTGCCAGCCAATGGCAACTAGTGAACTACAATGAGCAGTTCTTC
>TRBJ2-2|many|TRBD2|TRBV27|16
CASSLERGPKDGELFF
TGTGCCAGCAGTTTAGAGCGGGGGCCTAAGGACGGGGAGCTGTTTTTT
>TRBJ2-1|many|TRBD2|TRBV27|15
CASSQILAGGGEQFF
TGTGCCAGCAGTCAAATACTAGCGGGAGGTGGAGAGCAGTTCTTC
>TRBJ2-2|few|-|TRBV7-2|15
CASSLAGGGSGELFF
TGTGCCAGCAGCTTAGCGGGAGGAGGGTCCGGGGAGCTGTTTTTT
>TRBJ2-3|-|-|TRBV20-1|15
CSARGARSGTDTQYF
TGCAGTGCTAGAGGCGCGAGGAGCGGCACAGATACGCAGTATTTT
>TRBJ2-7|-|TRBD1|TRBV6-1|15
CATISRDRGSYEQYF
TGTGCCACCATAAGCCGGGACAGGGGATCTTACGAGCAGTACTTC
>TRBJ1-2|-|-|TRBV30|15
CAWSVLFRESNGYTF
TGTGCCTGGAGTGTACTTTTCCGGGAGAGTAATGGCTACACCTTC
>TRBJ1-1|many|-|TRBV28|16
CASSLASGGINTEAFF
TGTGCCAGCAGTTTGGCCTCCGGGGGGATTAACACTGAAGCTTTCTTT
>TRBJ1-2|many|-|TRBV13|15
CASSPSPRGVHGYTF
TGTGCCAGCAGCCCGAGTCCTAGGGGAGTCCATGGCTACACCTTC